This T cell receptor (beta chain) was obtained from a study of T-cell memory formation after mild COVID-19. One entry per CDR3 protein, called by TCRdb with MiXCR from the 5' RACE reads. The profile shows around 340,000 distinct CDR3 sequences, around 20% of them singletons. This CDR3 has 15 amino acids. V lost 0 bases and J lost 4; bases outside the gene matches: 4. Germline V gene sequence: CDR1 SEHNR, CDR2 FQNEAQ (reference sequence). Sequencing was performed on PBMCs or a T cell subset sorted from them (not recorded which). This clonotype originated in an adult woman who had mild COVID-19 (a few samples of this study predate the infection). Cell type and time point are not known. This chain joins TRBV7-9 and TRBJ2-7; 9 bases map to TRBD2. CDR3 DNA sequence: TGTGCCAGCAGCTTAGCTAGCGGGGGACTGTACGAGCAGTACTTC. Its protein is CASSLASGGLYEQYF.